What follows describes a single T cell receptor beta chain. The data were obtained in a study of cytomegalovirus exposure and HLA in healthy donors. Both 60 Vbeta primers and 13 Jbeta primers went into the PCR. Clones were read by immunoSEQ multiplex PCR, and TCRdb kept only the in-frame ones, dropping some. The sample table sets out about 130,000 clones. V lost 11 bases and J lost 0, with 5 bases in between. This CDR3 spans 11 amino acids. From germline, CDR1 is ENHRY and CDR2 SYGVKD. Sequencing used PBMCs. V is TRBV10-3 and J is TRBJ2-1; no definite D call. This clonotype originated in a woman aged 35 to 49 in good health and CMV-seropositive. This CDR3 reads CAVSSYNEQFF. CDR3 in DNA: TGTGCCGTTAGCTCCTACAATGAGCAGTTCTTC.